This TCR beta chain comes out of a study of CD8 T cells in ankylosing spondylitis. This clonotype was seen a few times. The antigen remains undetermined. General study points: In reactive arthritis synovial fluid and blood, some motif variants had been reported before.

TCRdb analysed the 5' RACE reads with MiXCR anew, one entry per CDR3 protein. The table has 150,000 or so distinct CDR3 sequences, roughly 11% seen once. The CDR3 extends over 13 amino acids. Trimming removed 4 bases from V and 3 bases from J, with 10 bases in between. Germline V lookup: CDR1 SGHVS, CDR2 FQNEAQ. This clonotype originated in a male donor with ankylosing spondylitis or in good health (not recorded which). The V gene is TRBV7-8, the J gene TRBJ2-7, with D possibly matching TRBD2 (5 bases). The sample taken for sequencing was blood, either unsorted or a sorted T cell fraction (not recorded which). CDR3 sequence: CASSYRDSYEQYF. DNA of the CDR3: TGTGCCAGCAGCTACCGGGATAGCTACGAGCAGTACTTC.